These 14 T cell receptor beta chains share one sample of origin, sequenced in a study of shared clonotypes between healthy human individuals. Profiled with immunoSEQ multiplex PCR; TCRdb holds only in-frame clones, not every one. Of about 2.2 million clones listed, just over 90% were seen once; the top ten hold approximately 1.7%. In the naive CD8 group, cells lacked CD45RO and were positively selected for CCR7, so terminally differentiated effector memory CD45RA+ cells were left out. The specimen was naive CD8+ T cells from PBMCs. The receptors derive from a man aged 18 to 30 in good health. Some clones in this sample may be carry-over from other donors' samples.

The CDR3 DNA sequence: TGTGCCAGTAGCGATCCTCCCGACAGGATTAGCAATCAGCCCCAGCATTTT. Encoded protein: CASSDPPDRISNQPQHF. The chain employs TRBV19 and TRBJ1-5; D is possibly TRBD1 (6 bases). Germline values: CDR1 LNHDA, CDR2 SQIVND (reference sequence). CDR3 length: 17 residues. Trimming shortened V by 6 bases and J by 0 bases, and 18 bases separated the two germline ends.

This sequence joins TRBV27 and TRBJ2-2; D unclear. Trimming removed 3 bases at V and 5 bases at J, with 13 bases between. This CDR3 is built from 15 residues. Germline loops: CDR1 MNHEY, CDR2 SMNVEV (reference sequence). The CDR3 loop is CASSLGRIRTGELFF. CDR3 nucleotides: TGTGCCAGCAGTTTGGGCAGGATCCGAACCGGGGAGCTGTTTTTT.

The genes are TRBV10-1 and TRBJ2-1; 11 positions agree with TRBD2. The germline gives CDR1 WNHNN, CDR2 SYGVQD (reference sequence). The CDR3 runs 14 residues. With V trimmed by 5 bases and J by 9 bases, 6 bases remained unmatched. The CDR3 is CASSRLAGGFEQFF. The DNA for the CDR3 is TGCGCCAGCAGTAGGCTAGCGGGAGGATTTGAGCAGTTCTTC.

In its sample, this clone was seen once. The sample carries other DNA sequences with the same CDR3. The V gene is TRBV27, the J gene TRBJ2-2; D unresolved. V lost 3 bases and J lost 1, with 6 bases in between. The CDR3 sequence is 14 residues long. Germline assignment: CDR1 MNHEY and CDR2 SMNVEV (reference sequence). The CDR3 spells CASSFARNTGELFF. CDR3 sequence (DNA): TGTGCCAGCAGTTTCGCCCGGAACACCGGGGAGCTGTTTTTT.

The rearrangement uses TRBV7-6 and TRBJ2-7, with 10 bases that match TRBD2. Trimming removed 5 bases from V and 0 bases from J; junction bases left unmatched: 7. The germline gives CDR1 SGHVS, CDR2 FNYEAQ. This CDR3 has 16 residues. CDR3 nucleotide sequence: TGTGCCAGCAGCCACCTAGCGGGAGAGAGCTCCTACGAGCAGTACTTC. Protein product: CASSHLAGESSYEQYF.

V and J are TRBV5-1 and TRBJ2-3, with D possibly matching TRBD2 (6 bases). V lost 4 bases to trimming and J lost 9 bases, with 15 bases between them. Per germline, CDR1 SGHRS and CDR2 YFSETQ. The length of the CDR3 is 13 residues. The CDR3 bases are TGCGCCAGCAGCCCTCGGGAGAGGGACACGCAGTATTTT. Its translation is CASSPRERDTQYF.

The rearrangement joins TRBV5-1 to TRBJ2-7; maybe TRBD2 (6 bases). With 1 base removed from V and 3 bases from J, the gap between germline ends came to 14 bases. The CDR3 consists of 15 residues. Germline assignment: CDR1 SGHRS and CDR2 YFSETQ. CDR3 bases: TGCGCCAGCAGCTTGAGTGTTGGCGGGAACTACGAGCAGTACTTC. Its translation: CASSLSVGGNYEQYF.

V and J are TRBV7-9 and TRBJ2-7; 11 bases align to TRBD2. The CDR3 has 16 amino acids. Germline V gene sequence: CDR1 SEHNR, CDR2 FQNEAQ (reference sequence). With 3 bases clipped from V and 4 bases from J, the junction kept 8 bases outside the gene matches. DNA of the CDR3: TGTGCCAGCAGCTTGGCCGCTAGCGGGAGGAGGTACGAGCAGTACTTC. Translated, it gives CASSLAASGRRYEQYF.

The genes are TRBV7-6 and TRBJ1-5; D remains ambiguous. Germline V gives CDR1 SGHVS, CDR2 FNYEAQ. V lost 1 base, J lost 5 bases, and 9 bases lay in between. This CDR3 contains 14 residues. CDR3 in DNA: TGTGCCAGCAGCTTAGGGGTGATACATCAGCCCCAGCATTTT. As protein: CASSLGVIHQPQHF.

The chain uses TRBV6-6 and TRBJ2-7, with 7 bases matching TRBD1. This CDR3 contains 15 residues. J lost 4 bases, V lost 5 bases, and 11 bases had no gene match. From germline, CDR1 is MNHNY and CDR2 SVGAGI (reference sequence). The CDR3 DNA is TGTGCCAGCAGTCCTGGACAGGTCCCCATGTACGAGCAGTACTTC. It encodes CASSPGQVPMYEQYF.

This clone was seen a single time. This chain uses TRBV15 with TRBJ2-3; 7 nucleotides align to TRBD1. Trimming cost V 8 bases and J 0 bases; bases outside gene matches: 11. CDR1 and CDR2 (germline): LNHNV, YYDKDF (reference sequence). The CDR3 consists of 16 residues. CDR3 sequence: CATSRTGSPSTDTQYF. The CDR3 DNA reads TGTGCCACCTCACGGACAGGTTCGCCTAGCACAGATACGCAGTATTTT.

The J gene is TRBJ2-1, the V gene TRBV4-3, with a possible D match to TRBD2 (6 bases). The CDR3 has 18 amino acids. V lost 0 bases and J lost 0, with 15 bases in between. Germline values: CDR1 LGHNA, CDR2 YSLEER. The CDR3 DNA sequence: TGCGCCAGCAGCCAAGATGGCCCGTTCGGGAGCTCCTACAATGAGCAGTTCTTC. It specifies CASSQDGPFGSSYNEQFF.

This clone has only one observation. The chain has TRBV9 and TRBJ1-2, with TRBD1 as a possible D gene (6 bases). V was pared by 2 bases and J by 3 bases, with 8 bases between. Germline V gives CDR1 SGDLS, CDR2 YYNGEE. The CDR3 loop spans 13 amino acids. Written as DNA, the CDR3 is TGTGCCAGCAGCGTCGGACAGCACTATGGCTACACCTTC. It is translated as CASSVGQHYGYTF.

The rearrangement links TRBV7-9 to TRBJ2-5, with a weak D call TRBD1 (5 bases). V was trimmed by 3 bases and J by 4 bases, leaving 18 bases between them. This CDR3 spans 16 amino acids. CDR1 SEHNR and CDR2 FQNEAQ come from the germline V gene (reference sequence). CDR3: CASSFEAQGFRETQYF. CDR3 DNA sequence: TGTGCCAGCAGCTTCGAAGCTCAGGGTTTTCGAGAGACCCAGTACTTC.